A single sample gave rise to the 25 T cell receptor beta chains below, sequenced in a study of blood T cell repertoires in COVID-19. TCRdb's table, derived via immunoSEQ multiplex PCR, lists solely in-frame clones and lacks some. The sample holds 150,000 to 200,000 clones, approximately 79% seen once. Sample: peripheral blood. Every receptor here comes from a woman in her 70s with acute or convalescent COVID-19.

With regard to this clone: At the DNA level, this CDR3 is encoded by other sequences in the same sample as well. The V call is TRBV2, the J call TRBJ2-2; 8 positions match TRBD1. This CDR3 comprises 15 residues. V was pared by 4 bases and J by 2 bases, with 3 bases of the junction left unmatched. CDR1 and CDR2 (germline): SNHLY, FYNNEI. For the CDR3, the DNA is TGTGCCAGCAGTGCCCAGGGGGCCAACACCGGGGAGCTGTTTTTT. This gives the protein CASSAQGANTGELFF.

This chain uses TRBV2 with TRBJ2-4, with TRBD1 matching 7 bases. J was trimmed by 0 bases and V by 2 bases; bases with no gene match: 7. This CDR3 spans 17 amino acids. Per germline, CDR1 SNHLY and CDR2 FYNNEI. In DNA, the CDR3 is TGTGCCAGCAGTGAACCGACAGGGAATTTAGCCAAAAACATTCAGTACTTC. Residues: CASSEPTGNLAKNIQYF.

The chain recombines TRBV29-1 with TRBJ2-7, with 11 bases matching TRBD1. Germline V gene lookup returns CDR1 SQVTM and CDR2 ANQGSEA. The CDR3 is 15 amino acids. The ends lost 5 bases at V and 4 bases at J; junction bases unmatched: 10. The CDR3 sequence is CSVLTPGQGVYEQYF. The CDR3 DNA reads TGCAGCGTTTTGACCCCGGGACAGGGGGTTTACGAGCAGTACTTC.

The CDR3 DNA is TGTGCCAGCAGCTTTTCGTCTAGCGTATACAATGAGCAGTTCTTC. Amino acid sequence: CASSFSSSVYNEQFF. The chain couples TRBV7-9 to TRBJ2-1; a possible D gene is TRBD2 (6 bases). The CDR3 is made up of 15 amino acids. Germline V gene data show CDR1 as SEHNR and CDR2 as FQNEAQ (reference sequence). Trimming removed 3 bases from V and 4 bases from J, with 13 bases in between.

The chain has TRBV12-3 or TRBV12-4 and TRBJ2-7; D may be TRBD2 (5 bases). This CDR3 is built from 13 residues. The V and J ends lost 6 bases and 6 bases respectively, with 15 bases between them. This chain's CDR3 is CASSGVLPGEQYF. CDR3 coding DNA: TGTGCCAGCAGCGGGGTTTTACCTGGCGAGCAGTACTTC.

The rearrangement joins TRBV19 to TRBJ2-1, with 7 bases lining up with TRBD1. In germline, CDR1 is LNHDA, CDR2 SQIVND (reference sequence). The CDR3 is 14 amino acids. V lost 5 bases and J lost 7; bases outside the gene matches: 8. CDR3 DNA sequence: TGTGCCAGTAGTGTAGGGGGCTTGGGGAATGAGCAGTTCTTC. Translation gives CASSVGGLGNEQFF.

The rearrangement joins TRBV6-1 to TRBJ1-3; 7 positions match TRBD1. The V gene's germline CDR1 is MNHNS and CDR2 SASEGT. The CDR3 is 16 amino acids. V shed 0 bases and J 4 bases; nucleotides not matched to a gene: 6. The CDR3 DNA sequence: TGTGCCAGCAGTGAAGCAGGGACAGCCCCAGGAAACACCATATATTTT. This translates into CASSEAGTAPGNTIYF.

The gene calls are TRBV5-1 and TRBJ2-1; no reliable D call. Per germline, CDR1 SGHRS and CDR2 YFSETQ. V lost 7 bases and J lost 6, with 20 bases in between. The CDR3 is 15 amino acids. The chain's CDR3 is CASFAVAEKINEQFF. The CDR3 nucleotides are TGCGCCAGCTTCGCGGTGGCAGAAAAGATCAATGAGCAGTTCTTC.

The rearrangement links TRBV24-1 to TRBJ1-1; no firm D call. In germline, CDR1 is KGHDR, CDR2 SFDVKD. CDR3 length: 18 amino acids. V was clipped by 0 bases and J by 1 base, with 17 bases between them. The chain's CDR3 is CATSDLQFPPDTNTEAFF. The CDR3 DNA sequence: TGTGCCACCAGTGATTTGCAATTCCCCCCAGACACGAACACTGAAGCTTTCTTT.

The chain carries TRBV15 and TRBJ1-2; 7 nucleotides align to TRBD1. V lost 0 bases, J lost 7 bases, and 8 bases stayed unmatched. The CDR3 is 15 amino acids. CDR1 LNHNV and CDR2 YYDKDF come from the germline V gene (reference sequence). CDR3 nucleotide sequence: TGTGCCACCAGCAGAGAAACGGACAGGATTATTGGCTACACCTTC. Protein: CATSRETDRIIGYTF. Based on the CDR3 plus reference TRBV15 and TRBJ1-2, the full variable domain is DAMVIQNPRYQVTQFGKPVTLSCSQTLNHNVMYWYQQKSSQAPKLLFHYYDKDFNNEADTPDNFQSRRPNTSFCFLDIRSPGLGDTAMYLCATSRETDRIIGYTFGSGTRLTVV.

This clone was found many times. The chain couples TRBV29-1 to TRBJ2-7; TRBD1 matches 9 bases. The ends lost 5 bases at V and 6 bases at J; junction bases unmatched: 8. CDR1 and CDR2 from the germline V gene are SQVTM and ANQGSEA. The CDR3 has 13 residues. CDR3 DNA sequence: TGCAGCGTTCTACAGGGGGCCAGCGGCGAGCAGTACTTC. Its translation: CSVLQGASGEQYF.

The chain has TRBV7-9 and TRBJ2-7; perhaps TRBD2 as D (6 bases). The CDR3 length is 16 residues. Germline-derived CDR1 and CDR2 are SEHNR and FQNEAQ (reference sequence). The V end lost 1 base, the J end lost 2 bases, and 15 bases lay between the germline ends. The CDR3 spells CASSLGAGTTTYEQYF. CDR3 DNA: TGTGCCAGCAGCTTAGGGGCGGGAACAACTACCTACGAGCAGTACTTC.

This chain connects TRBV12-5 to TRBJ2-7; D unresolved. Germline values: CDR1 LGHNT, CDR2 FRNRAP. V lost 3 bases to trimming and J lost 6 bases, with 9 bases between them. This CDR3 is built from 12 residues. In nucleotides, the CDR3 is TGTGCTAGTGGTTTTGGCCTTCGCGAGCAGTACTTC. Translating gives CASGFGLREQYF.

This chain connects TRBV11-3 to TRBJ1-1; 7 bases line up with TRBD1. The CDR3 spans 14 residues. Germline trimming cut 5 bases from V and 1 base from J; bases unmatched to any gene: 4. Germline V lookup: CDR1 SGHNT, CDR2 YENEEA. The CDR3 protein is CASSPQGPNTEAFF. CDR3 coding DNA: TGTGCCAGCAGCCCACAGGGGCCGAACACTGAAGCTTTCTTT.

The genes are TRBV18 and TRBJ1-1; D gene ambiguous. Trimming removed 1 base from V and 1 base from J, with 7 bases in between. The CDR3 totals 14 residues. Looked up from germline, CDR1 is KGHSH and CDR2 is LQKENI. In DNA, the CDR3 is TGTGCCAGCTCACCACGGCAGGAGAACACTGAAGCTTTCTTT. It yields the protein CASSPRQENTEAFF.

This clone has a single count. The J gene is TRBJ2-2, the V gene TRBV4-2; tentative D call: TRBD2 (5 bases). V gave up 1 base and J gave up 5 bases, with 8 bases separating them. The CDR3 spans 14 residues. Germline-derived CDR1 and CDR2 are LGHNA and YNFKEQ. The CDR3, as DNA: TGTGCCAGCAGCCAAGTCACGGGAACCGGGGAGCTGTTTTTT. Translation: CASSQVTGTGELFF.

V and J are TRBV9 and TRBJ1-2, with 11 bases fitting TRBD1. Per germline, CDR1 SGDLS and CDR2 YYNGEE. After removal of 8 bases from V and 6 bases from J, the junction contained 21 bases not matched to a gene. This CDR3 is 18 amino acids long. CDR3 sequence: CASPEHRTGGAFTDGYTF. The CDR3 DNA sequence: TGTGCCAGTCCAGAGCATAGGACAGGGGGCGCGTTTACCGATGGCTACACCTTC.

A remark on this clone: This specimen includes other DNA sequences encoding the same CDR3. The rearrangement links TRBV19 to TRBJ2-1; TRBD2 agrees at 9 bases. Germline CDR1 and CDR2: LNHDA and SQIVND (reference sequence). The CDR3 sequence is 15 residues long. J was trimmed by 0 bases and V by 6 bases; bases with no gene match: 3. DNA of the CDR3: TGTGCCAGTAGAACTAGCGGGCCCTCCTACAATGAGCAGTTCTTC. As protein: CASRTSGPSYNEQFF.

J is TRBJ2-3 and V is TRBV2, with D possibly matching TRBD1 (5 bases). V lost 3 bases, J lost 1 base, and 8 bases lay in between. CDR3 length equals 14 residues. Germline V gene data show CDR1 as SNHLY and CDR2 as FYNNEI. The CDR3 nucleotides are TGTGCCAGCAGTGATCAAGGGGGCACAGATACGCAGTATTTT. Protein sequence: CASSDQGGTDTQYF.

This clone is a singleton in its sample. CDR3 in DNA: TGTGCCACCAGTGACTCGCTAGCGGGAGGCTCCTACGAGCAGTACTTC. Its protein product is CATSDSLAGGSYEQYF. V usage is TRBV24-1 and J usage is TRBJ2-7; the match to TRBD2 covers 11 bases. In germline, CDR1 is KGHDR, CDR2 SFDVKD. J was trimmed by 0 bases and V by 4 bases; bases with no gene match: 4. The CDR3 covers 16 residues.

The rearrangement joins TRBV19 to TRBJ1-6, with unresolved D. From germline, CDR1 is LNHDA and CDR2 SQIVND (reference sequence). The CDR3 runs 15 residues. The V end was cut by 4 bases, the J end by 6 bases, with 13 bases between. CDR3 DNA sequence: TGTGCCAGTAGTACTGGTGGCGGATTTAATTCACCCCTCCACTTT. Translated, it gives CASSTGGGFNSPLHF.

The V and J genes are TRBV18 and TRBJ1-4; weak D call: TRBD1 (6 bases). V was pared by 3 bases and J by 7 bases, with 18 bases between. This CDR3 contains 16 residues. The germline V gene encodes CDR1 KGHSH and CDR2 LQKENI. CDR3 in amino acids: CASSPLRGGRGEKLFF. As DNA, the CDR3 is TGTGCCAGCTCACCCCTTCGCGGGGGGCGCGGTGAAAAACTGTTTTTT.

This clone was counted between two and nine times. The chain is built from TRBV2 and TRBJ2-5, with a possible D match to TRBD1 (6 bases). CDR1 and CDR2 (germline): SNHLY, FYNNEI. This CDR3 comprises 13 residues. Trimming took 6 bases from V and 2 from J, leaving 10 bases between them. This CDR3 is CASRRGGQETQYF. CDR3 DNA: TGTGCCAGCAGAAGAGGGGGTCAAGAGACCCAGTACTTC.

The sample holds one count of this clone. The chain carries TRBV7-3 and TRBJ2-2; 7 bases match TRBD1. Per germline, CDR1 SGHTA and CDR2 FQGTGA. With 3 bases clipped from V and 2 bases from J, the junction kept 3 bases outside the gene matches. The length of the CDR3 is 15 residues. The CDR3 DNA reads TGTGCCAGCAGCTTGGACAGGATAAACACCGGGGAGCTGTTTTTT. As protein: CASSLDRINTGELFF.

The chain joins TRBV7-2 to TRBJ2-5; D ambiguous. Germline V CDR1 and CDR2: SGHTA, FQGNSA. This CDR3 has 14 residues. Trimming left V 4 bases short and J 3 bases short, with 12 bases between. CDR3: CASSSRYQEETQYF. The CDR3 DNA follows: TGTGCCAGCAGCTCCCGATACCAGGAAGAGACCCAGTACTTC.